Below are 25 T cell receptor beta chains sequenced from a single sample in a study of cytomegalovirus exposure and HLA in healthy donors. Method: immunoSEQ multiplex PCR; TCRdb's copy keeps in-frame clones and lacks some. The sample consists of about 330,000 clones, roughly 87% of them appearing once. Sequenced input: PBMCs. The receptor source for this set is a woman aged 30 to 39 in good health and CMV-seropositive.

With respect to this clone: This specimen includes other DNA sequences encoding the same CDR3. The chain is built from TRBV13 and TRBJ2-3; no clear D gene. In germline, CDR1 is PRHDT, CDR2 FYEKMQ (reference sequence). With 4 bases removed from V and 0 bases from J, the gap between germline ends came to 2 bases. The length of the CDR3 is 12 residues. CDR3: CASSSSTDTQYF. The CDR3 DNA sequence: TGTGCCAGCAGCTCTAGCACAGATACGCAGTATTTT.

The chain carries TRBV4-3 and TRBJ2-7; 8 nucleotides match TRBD2. Germline V gene data show CDR1 as LGHNA and CDR2 as YSLEER. The V and J ends lost 5 bases and 4 bases, in that order; junction bases with no gene match: 10. This CDR3 has 15 amino acids. CDR3 bases: TGCGCCAGCAGCTTCAGGAGCGGGAGATCTTACGAGCAGTACTTC. The encoded protein is CASSFRSGRSYEQYF.

A single count supports this clone. This chain links TRBV5-6 with TRBJ1-4; no clear D. This CDR3 has 12 amino acids. V dropped 3 bases and J dropped 8 bases, with 8 bases sitting between them. Looked up from germline, CDR1 is SGHDT and CDR2 is YYEEEE. The CDR3 here is CASSYRTEKLFF. The CDR3 region has the DNA TGTGCCAGCAGCTACCGGACCGAAAAACTGTTTTTT.

This chain uses TRBV19 with TRBJ2-2, with a possible D match to TRBD2 (7 bases). The CDR3 sequence is 16 residues long. Trimming shortened V by 3 bases and J by 4 bases, and 15 bases separated the two germline ends. The germline V gene encodes CDR1 LNHDA and CDR2 SQIVND (reference sequence). Here the CDR3 reads CASSIGGRGITGELFF. The CDR3, as DNA: TGTGCCAGTAGTATCGGGGGGCGCGGGATCACCGGGGAGCTGTTTTTT.

V gene TRBV27 combines with J gene TRBJ1-1, with D possibly matching TRBD1 (6 bases). V was pared by 4 bases and J by 6 bases, with 12 bases between. Germline lookup yields CDR1 MNHEY and CDR2 SMNVEV (reference sequence). This CDR3 has 13 residues. CDR3 loop: CASSSTGWPEAFF. Written as DNA, the CDR3 is TGTGCCAGCAGTTCAACAGGGTGGCCTGAAGCTTTCTTT.

Details on this clone: At one boundary the junction diverges from the germline segment, which might be a read error. The chain employs TRBV7-3 and TRBJ2-7, with TRBD1 identical over 10 bases. CDR1 is SGHTA and CDR2 is FQGTGA in the germline V gene. This CDR3 comprises 15 residues. CDR3 coding DNA: TGTGCCAGCAGATTAACACCGGGACAGGGGAACGAGCAGTACTTC. Protein: CASRLTPGQGNEQYF.

The rearrangement joins TRBV7-9 to TRBJ2-2; 9 bases line up with TRBD1. The CDR3 loop spans 15 amino acids. Looked up from germline, CDR1 is SEHNR and CDR2 is FQNEAQ (reference sequence). Trimming took 4 bases from V and 7 from J; bases not matched to a gene: 7. The CDR3 spells CASSSPGQGNGELFF. CDR3 nucleotide sequence: TGTGCCAGCAGCTCCCCGGGACAGGGTAACGGGGAGCTGTTTTTT.

The chain is built from TRBV5-4 and TRBJ2-5, with TRBD2 matching 11 bases. The V gene's germline CDR1 is SGHNT and CDR2 YYREEE (reference sequence). The CDR3 covers 16 residues. V gave up 4 bases and J gave up 5 bases; unmatched junction bases: 10. CDR3: CASSVLSGRAGETQYF. The CDR3 coding sequence is TGTGCCAGCAGCGTCCTTAGCGGGAGGGCCGGGGAGACCCAGTACTTC.

The gene calls are TRBV4-3 and TRBJ2-5, with TRBD2 as a possible D gene (7 bases). The V end was cut by 0 bases, the J end by 5 bases, with 16 bases between. The CDR3 totals 16 residues. Germline V gene lookup returns CDR1 LGHNA and CDR2 YSLEER. As DNA, the CDR3 is TGCGCCAGCAGCCAAGATAGGGGGGGCAGGTGGGAGACCCAGTACTTC. Protein product: CASSQDRGGRWETQYF.

This clone has more than one count but fewer than ten. V gene TRBV4-3 combines with J gene TRBJ2-5, with D possibly being TRBD2 (6 bases). The CDR3 is 15 residues long. The ends were cut back, 0 bases at V and 7 bases at J, with 15 bases in the middle. Germline V gene lookup returns CDR1 LGHNA and CDR2 YSLEER. The CDR3 DNA follows: TGCGCCAGCAGCCAAGATAACGCCGGGCGGGGGACCCAGTACTTC. Translating it yields CASSQDNAGRGTQYF.

This rearrangement joins TRBV11-3 to TRBJ2-1; TRBD2 might be the D (5 bases). V dropped 1 base and J dropped 6 bases, with 13 bases sitting between them. CDR3 size: 15 residues. The germline V gene encodes CDR1 SGHNT and CDR2 YENEEA. The chain's CDR3 is CASSLGLAQVNEQFF. The CDR3, as DNA: TGTGCCAGCAGCTTAGGGCTAGCTCAGGTCAATGAGCAGTTCTTC.

Only one count was recorded for this clone. This chain links TRBV12-2 with TRBJ1-6; no DNA check was done on the table's D call, TRBD1. TRBV12-2 has pseudogene status. The CDR3 has 16 residues. The CDR3 DNA sequence: TGTGCAAGTCGCGACATTTGTCAGGGGACCAATTCACCCCTCCACTTT. Translating gives CASRDICQGTNSPLHF.

This chain connects TRBV28 to TRBJ2-5; D is unclear. This CDR3 contains 13 residues. Trimming took 5 bases from V and 0 from J, leaving 7 bases between them. CDR1 is MDHEN and CDR2 is SYDVKM in the germline V gene. The CDR3 nucleotides are TGTGCCAGCAGTGTGACATACCAAGAGACCCAGTACTTC. Translating it yields CASSVTYQETQYF.

The V gene is TRBV2, the J gene TRBJ1-5, with 7 bases matching TRBD1. V lost 6 bases, J lost 1 base, and 3 bases stayed unmatched. Germline-derived CDR1 and CDR2 are SNHLY and FYNNEI. CDR3 length equals 14 residues. The CDR3 region is CASRGQISNQPQHF. In DNA form, the CDR3 reads TGTGCCAGCAGGGGACAGATAAGCAATCAGCCCCAGCATTTT.

This chain joins TRBV19 and TRBJ2-5; 8 bases fit TRBD1. The CDR3 contains 14 residues. CDR1 and CDR2 (germline): LNHDA, SQIVND (reference sequence). The V and J ends lost 6 bases and 4 bases, in that order; junction bases with no gene match: 7. The DNA of the CDR3 is TGTGCCAGTAGCCACAGGGGGAGTGGAGAGACCCAGTACTTC. Protein product: CASSHRGSGETQYF.

The gene calls are TRBV15 and TRBJ1-4; D might be TRBD1 (5 bases). Trimming cost V 5 bases and J 10 bases, with 8 bases left between them. The CDR3 runs to 11 residues. Germline V CDR1 and CDR2: LNHNV, YYDKDF (reference sequence). CDR3 sequence: CATSGGGKLFF. The CDR3 nucleotides are TGTGCCACCAGCGGGGGTGGAAAACTGTTTTTT.

The chain couples TRBV15 to TRBJ1-3, with D hard to call. Per the germline V gene, CDR1 is LNHNV and CDR2 is YYDKDF (reference sequence). The CDR3 contains 12 residues. The V gene lost 6 bases and the J gene lost 2 bases, with 5 bases spanning the gap. CDR3 protein: CATRGAGNTIYF. Here the CDR3 DNA reads TGTGCCACCAGGGGAGCTGGAAACACCATATATTTT.

This rearrangement joins TRBV9 to TRBJ2-7; 9 bases are a match to TRBD2. The V gene end was trimmed by 1 base and the J gene end by 2 bases; junction bases not matched to a gene: 7. This CDR3 contains 16 residues. Germline values: CDR1 SGDLS, CDR2 YYNGEE. The CDR3: CASSVSHAGGAYEQYF. CDR3 DNA: TGTGCCAGCAGCGTAAGTCACGCGGGGGGGGCCTACGAGCAGTACTTC.

The chain couples TRBV7-6 to TRBJ2-1; D possibly corresponds to TRBD1 (6 bases). Germline loops: CDR1 SGHVS, CDR2 FNYEAQ. The CDR3 consists of 17 residues. The germline V and J ends were trimmed by 5 bases and 4 bases, with 21 bases remaining between them. The CDR3 loop is CASSIGTFPLSYNEQFF. The CDR3 DNA reads TGTGCCAGCAGCATCGGGACATTCCCGCTTTCTTACAATGAGCAGTTCTTC.

The rearrangement joins TRBV7-9 to TRBJ2-3; no definite D call. Per germline, CDR1 SEHNR and CDR2 FQNEAQ (reference sequence). V shed 6 bases and J shed 4 bases, with 8 bases lying between them. This CDR3 is 12 amino acids long. The CDR3 protein is CASSLHADTQYF. The CDR3 region has the DNA TGTGCCAGCAGTTTACACGCAGATACGCAGTATTTT.

J is TRBJ2-5 and V is TRBV20-1; no reliable D call. Germline V CDR1 and CDR2: DFQATT, SNEGSKA (reference sequence). V lost 5 bases to trimming and J lost 5 bases, with 9 bases between them. The CDR3 consists of 11 residues. CDR3 nucleotide sequence: TGCAGTGCTTCCAAGTCGGAGACCCAGTACTTC. This translates into CSASKSETQYF.

This chain links TRBV19 with TRBJ2-2; 7 nucleotides agree with TRBD1. The CDR3 has 14 amino acids. The V segment lost 4 bases and the J segment 4 bases; nucleotides outside the gene matches: 3. CDR1 is LNHDA and CDR2 is SQIVND in the germline V gene (reference sequence). This CDR3 is CASSKGTVTGELFF. As DNA, the CDR3 is TGTGCCAGTAGTAAAGGGACAGTCACCGGGGAGCTGTTTTTT.

The J gene is TRBJ2-7, the V gene TRBV6-1; 11 positions agree with TRBD2. Trimming cost V 4 bases and J 6 bases; bases outside gene matches: 8. CDR1 and CDR2 from the germline V gene are MNHNS and SASEGT. The CDR3 has 15 amino acids. The CDR3 DNA follows: TGTGCCAGCAGTGCTTTAGCGGGGGGGCCTTCCGAGCAGTACTTC. It encodes CASSALAGGPSEQYF.

CDR3 sequence reads: CASSLRTGGTDTQYF. The DNA for the CDR3 is TGTGCCAGCAGCTTGAGGACAGGGGGAACAGATACGCAGTATTTT. The chain carries TRBV7-8 and TRBJ2-3; 10 nucleotides match TRBD1. Germline V gives CDR1 SGHVS, CDR2 FQNEAQ. The J segment lost 3 bases and the V segment lost 3 bases, leaving 3 bases of the junction unmatched. There are 15 residues in the CDR3.

Only a few counts were recorded for this clone. The J gene is TRBJ1-5, the V gene TRBV9; D call uncertain. Trimming shortened V by 4 bases and J by 6 bases, and 14 bases separated the two germline ends. Germline V gene data show CDR1 as SGDLS and CDR2 as YYNGEE. The CDR3 contains 14 residues. The CDR3 nucleotides are TGTGCCAGCAGCCAAGGCGTCCGGGGTCAGCCCCAGCATTTT. Protein: CASSQGVRGQPQHF.